The clone carrying this T cell receptor beta chain was seen a handful of times. No antigen is known for it. Amplification used 60 Vbeta primers and 13 Jbeta primers. TCRdb's table, derived via immunoSEQ multiplex PCR, lists solely in-frame clones and lacks some. The repertoire holds tens of thousands of clones, with approximately 74% as singletons. These data come from a study of cytomegalovirus exposure and HLA in healthy donors. Study context: Earlier sequencing of around 190 million T cells yielded 120 million or so unique TCR beta sequences.

This CDR3 is 11 amino acids long. The germline V gene has CDR1 MGHDK and CDR2 SYGVNS. Trimming removed 4 bases from V and 7 bases from J, with 5 bases in between. General study results and limits: A later analysis associated approximately 17,000 TCR beta sequences with HLA alleles at a 0.05 false discovery rate.

The TCR originated in a woman between 45 and 65 years old in good health and CMV-seropositive. The sample taken for sequencing was PBMCs. This chain connects TRBV25-1 to TRBJ2-1; D is unresolved. The CDR3, as DNA: TGTGCCAGCAGTGCCCTGAATGAGCAGTTCTTC. This translates into CASSALNEQFF.